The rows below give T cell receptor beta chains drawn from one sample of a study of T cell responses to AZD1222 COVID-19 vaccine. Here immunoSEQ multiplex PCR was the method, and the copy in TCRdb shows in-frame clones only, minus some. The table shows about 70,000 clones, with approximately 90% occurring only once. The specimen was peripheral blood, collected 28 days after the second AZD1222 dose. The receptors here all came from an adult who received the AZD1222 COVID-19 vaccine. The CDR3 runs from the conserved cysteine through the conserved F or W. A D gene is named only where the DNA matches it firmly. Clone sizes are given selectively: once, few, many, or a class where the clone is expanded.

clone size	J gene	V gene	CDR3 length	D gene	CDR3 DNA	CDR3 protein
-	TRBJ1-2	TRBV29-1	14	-	TGCAGCGTTGAACGGGAACAGGGAGTGGATGGCTACACCTTC	CSVEREQGVDGYTF
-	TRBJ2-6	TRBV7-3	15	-	TGTGCCAGCAGCCCGGGGAGTGAGCGGGCCAACGTCCTGACTTTC	CASSPGSERANVLTF
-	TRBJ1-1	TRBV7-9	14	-	TGTGCCAGCAGCTTAAGGTCCGGGGATACTGAAGCTTTCTTT	CASSLRSGDTEAFF
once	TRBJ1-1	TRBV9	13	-	TGTGCCAGCAGCGTAAACTCGAACACTGAAGCTTTCTTT	CASSVNSNTEAFF
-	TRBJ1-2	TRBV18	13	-	TGTGCCAGCTCACCACGCCCCGGAGATGGCTACACCTTC	CASSPRPGDGYTF
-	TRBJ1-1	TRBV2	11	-	TGTGCCAGCACTCCGGGACTCCAAGCTTTCTTT	CASTPGLQAFF
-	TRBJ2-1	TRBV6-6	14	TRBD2	TGTGCCAGCAGTCCCCGGACTAGCGGGGGGGCTGGACTCTTC	CASSPRTSGGAGLF
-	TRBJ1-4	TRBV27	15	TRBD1	TGTGCCAGCAGTCGACTTGGGACAGAGAATGAAAAACTGTTTTTT	CASSRLGTENEKLFF
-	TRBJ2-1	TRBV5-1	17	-	TGCGCCAGCAGCGGCCGGGACCGTCGTACCTTCTACAATGAGCAGTTCTTC	CASSGRDRRTFYNEQFF
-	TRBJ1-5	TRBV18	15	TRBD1	TGTGCCAGCTCACTGGGACAGGGGGTTGGTCAGCCCCAGCATTTT	CASSLGQGVGQPQHF
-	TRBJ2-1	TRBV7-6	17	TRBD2	TGTGCCAGCAGCTATTTGACTAGCGGGAGAGGAAGGAATGAGCAGTTCTTC	CASSYLTSGRGRNEQFF
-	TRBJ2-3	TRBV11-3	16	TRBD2	TGTGCCAGCAGCTTAAGGCAGGGACTAGATACAGATACGCAGTATTTT	CASSLRQGLDTDTQYF
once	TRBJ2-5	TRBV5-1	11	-	TGCGCCAGCAGCTTGCAAGAGACCCAGTACTTC	CASSLQETQYF
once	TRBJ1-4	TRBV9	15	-	TGTGCCAGCAGCGTAGCCGGGACAACTAATGAAAAACTGTTTTTT	CASSVAGTTNEKLFF
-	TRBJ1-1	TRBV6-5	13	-	TGTGCCAGCAGTTATATTGCGGGCACTGAAGCTTTCTTT	CASSYIAGTEAFF
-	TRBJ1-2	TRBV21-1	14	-	TGTGCCAGCAGCAAAAAGGGTCACCGCGGCGGCTACACCTTC	CASSKKGHRGGYTF
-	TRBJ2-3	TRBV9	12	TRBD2	TGTGCCAGCAGCGCGGGAGGGGATACGCAGTATTTT	CASSAGGDTQYF
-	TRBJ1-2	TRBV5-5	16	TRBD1	TGTGCCAGCAGCTTTGAACCGGGACAGGGGGCCGATGGCTACACCTTC	CASSFEPGQGADGYTF
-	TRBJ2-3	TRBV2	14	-	TGTGCCAGACATAAGACTGGTAGCACAGATACGCAGTATTTT	CARHKTGSTDTQYF
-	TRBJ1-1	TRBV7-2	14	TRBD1	TGTGCCACCTATCAGGGACAGGGGAGCACTGAAGCTTTCTTT	CATYQGQGSTEAFF
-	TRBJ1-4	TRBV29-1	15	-	TGCAGCGCGGTGGGGGGAGGAACAACTAATGAAAAACTGTTTTTT	CSAVGGGTTNEKLFF
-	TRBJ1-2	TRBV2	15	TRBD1	TGTGCCAGCAGTGCCTGGGACAGGGACACAGGTGGCTACACCTTC	CASSAWDRDTGGYTF
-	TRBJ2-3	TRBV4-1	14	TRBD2	TGCGCCAGCAAAAGAAGCGGGGGCACAGATACGCAGTATTTT	CASKRSGGTDTQYF
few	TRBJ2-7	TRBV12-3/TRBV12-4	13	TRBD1	TGTGCCAGCAGTGCCGGGACAGACTACGAGCAGTACTTC	CASSAGTDYEQYF
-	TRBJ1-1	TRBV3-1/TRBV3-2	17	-	TGTGCCAGCAGCCAAGATCCGGGGGAGGGTACGAACACTGAAGCTTTCTTT	CASSQDPGEGTNTEAFF
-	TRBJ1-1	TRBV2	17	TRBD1	TGTGCCAGCAGTGATAGGGAGACAGGGACGGGTAACACTGAAGCTTTCTTT	CASSDRETGTGNTEAFF
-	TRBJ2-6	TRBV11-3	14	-	TGTGCCATCCAGAGGGACTCTGGGGCCAACGTCCTGACTTTC	CAIQRDSGANVLTF